This T cell receptor beta chain comes out of a study of cytomegalovirus exposure and HLA in healthy donors. The PCR had 60 Vbeta and 13 Jbeta primers. Produced via immunoSEQ multiplex PCR; TCRdb's table is partial and in-frame only. The profile shows more than 85,000 clones, around 73% of them singletons. Germline V lookup: CDR1 WSHSY, CDR2 SAAADI. The CDR3 runs to 14 residues. V was clipped by 3 bases and J by 11 bases, with 17 bases between them. The clonotype comes from a female donor in good health and CMV-seronegative. The chain carries TRBV10-2 and TRBJ1-5; possible D gene TRBD1, 5 bases. Sequencing was carried out using PBMCs. The CDR3 sequence: CASSDGGVFAAQHF. The DNA of the CDR3 is TGCGCCAGCAGTGACGGGGGGGTGTTTGCGGCCCAGCATTTT.